This TCR beta chain was captured in a study of OX40 agonist ivuxolimab in advanced cancers. The overall study: Administration of intravenous ivuxolimab to patients occurred every 2 weeks at 0.01 to 10 mg/kg.

Study observations and caveats: The study found that CD8+ T cells averaged more expanded clones than CD4+. Clones of CD4+ and CD8+ blood T cells grew by week 6 at doses of 0.1 to 3.0 mg/kg.

Peripheral blood came from all dose cohorts at three timepoints. Sequenced by immunoSEQ multiplex PCR; TCRdb stores in-frame clones only, minus some. Of around 69,000 clones listed, about 83% are singletons. CDR1 is SGDLS, CDR2 YYNGEE, per germline. The V end was cut by 0 bases, the J end by 6 bases, with 13 bases between. The CDR3 totals 15 residues. This clone was detected only once. As yet, its antigen is unknown. This TCR was recovered from an adult with an advanced solid tumor such as melanoma, head and neck, liver or kidney cancer. Sequenced material: CD4+ or CD8+ T cells sorted from blood, taken in a trial of the OX40 agonist ivuxolimab. V and J are TRBV9 and TRBJ2-1; D possibly uses TRBD1 or TRBD2 (6 bases each). CDR3: CASSVAGGHTNEQFF. The CDR3 region has the DNA TGTGCCAGCAGCGTAGCCGGGGGCCATACCAATGAGCAGTTCTTC.